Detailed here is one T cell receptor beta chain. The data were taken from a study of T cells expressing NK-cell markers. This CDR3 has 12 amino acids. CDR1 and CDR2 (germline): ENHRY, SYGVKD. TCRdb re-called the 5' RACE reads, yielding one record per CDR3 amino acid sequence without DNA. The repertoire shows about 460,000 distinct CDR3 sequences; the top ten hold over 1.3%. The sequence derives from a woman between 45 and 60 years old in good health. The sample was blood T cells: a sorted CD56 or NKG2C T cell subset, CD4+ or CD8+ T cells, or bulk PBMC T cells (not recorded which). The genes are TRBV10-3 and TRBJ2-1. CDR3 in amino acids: CAISDGLYEQFF.